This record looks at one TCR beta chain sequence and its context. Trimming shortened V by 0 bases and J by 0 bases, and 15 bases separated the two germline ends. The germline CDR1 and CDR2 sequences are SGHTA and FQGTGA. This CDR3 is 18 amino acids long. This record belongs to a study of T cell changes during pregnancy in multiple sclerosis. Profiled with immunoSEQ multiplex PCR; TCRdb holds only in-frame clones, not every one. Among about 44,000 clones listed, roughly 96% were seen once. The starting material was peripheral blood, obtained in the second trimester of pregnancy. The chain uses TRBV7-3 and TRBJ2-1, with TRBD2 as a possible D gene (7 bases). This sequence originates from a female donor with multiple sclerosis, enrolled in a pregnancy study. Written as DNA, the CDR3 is TGTGCCAGCAGCTTAACTGGGGGGGGCGGGGCCTCCTACAATGAGCAGTTCTTC. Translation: CASSLTGGGGASYNEQFF.